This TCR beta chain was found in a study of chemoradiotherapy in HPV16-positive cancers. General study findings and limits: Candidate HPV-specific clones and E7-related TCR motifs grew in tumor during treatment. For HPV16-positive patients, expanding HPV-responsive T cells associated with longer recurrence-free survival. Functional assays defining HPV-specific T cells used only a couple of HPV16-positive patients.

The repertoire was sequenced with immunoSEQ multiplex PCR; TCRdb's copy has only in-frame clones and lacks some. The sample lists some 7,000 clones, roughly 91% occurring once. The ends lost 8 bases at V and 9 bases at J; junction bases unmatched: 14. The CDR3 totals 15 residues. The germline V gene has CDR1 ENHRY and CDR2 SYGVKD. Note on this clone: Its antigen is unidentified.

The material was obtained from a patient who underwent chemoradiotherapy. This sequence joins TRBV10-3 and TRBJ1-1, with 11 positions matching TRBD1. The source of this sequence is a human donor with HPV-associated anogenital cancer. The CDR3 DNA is TGTGCCATCCTTTCTTCTTTGGGGACAGGGGGTCAAGCTTTCTTT. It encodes CAILSSLGTGGQAFF.